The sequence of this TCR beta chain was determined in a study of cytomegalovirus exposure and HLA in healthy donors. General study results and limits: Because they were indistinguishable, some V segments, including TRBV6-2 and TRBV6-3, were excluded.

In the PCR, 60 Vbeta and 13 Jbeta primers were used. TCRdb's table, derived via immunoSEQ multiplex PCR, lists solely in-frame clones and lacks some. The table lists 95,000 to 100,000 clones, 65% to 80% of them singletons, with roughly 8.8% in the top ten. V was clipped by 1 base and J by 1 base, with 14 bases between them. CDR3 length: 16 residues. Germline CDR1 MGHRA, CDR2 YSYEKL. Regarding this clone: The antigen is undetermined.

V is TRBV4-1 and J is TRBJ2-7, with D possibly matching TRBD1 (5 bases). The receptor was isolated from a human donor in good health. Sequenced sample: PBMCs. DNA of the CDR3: TGCGCCAGCAGCCAAGGCGAAGGGGCCCCTTCCTACGAGCAGTACTTC. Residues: CASSQGEGAPSYEQYF.